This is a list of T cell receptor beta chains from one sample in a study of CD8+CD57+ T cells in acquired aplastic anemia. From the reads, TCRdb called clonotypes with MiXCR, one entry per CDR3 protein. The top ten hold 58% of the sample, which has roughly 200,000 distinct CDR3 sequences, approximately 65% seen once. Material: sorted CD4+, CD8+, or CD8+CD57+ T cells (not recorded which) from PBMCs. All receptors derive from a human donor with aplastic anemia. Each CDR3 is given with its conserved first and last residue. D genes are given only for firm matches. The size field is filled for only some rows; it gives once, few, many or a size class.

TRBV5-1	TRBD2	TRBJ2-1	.	TGCGCCAGCGCGGATGGGCAAGCGGGGGCCTACAATGAGCAGTTCTTC	CASADGQAGAYNEQFF
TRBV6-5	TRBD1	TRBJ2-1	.	TGTGCCAGCAGTTTATTCGGGACAGTGGACAATGAGCAGTTCTTC	CASSLFGTVDNEQFF
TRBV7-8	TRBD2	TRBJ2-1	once	TGTGCCAGCAGCTTAGCCTGGACTAGCGTGGACGACAATGAGCAGCTCTTC	CASSLAWTSVDDNEQLF
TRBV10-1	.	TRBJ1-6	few	TGCGCCAGCAGTGGGGCAGGGATGAATTCACCCCTCCACTTT	CASSGAGMNSPLHF
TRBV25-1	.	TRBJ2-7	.	TGTGCCAGCAACCTAGACTACGAGCAGTACTTC	CASNLDYEQYF
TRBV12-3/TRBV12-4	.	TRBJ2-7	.	TGTGCCAGCAGTACCCTTATGGGGTACTCGGAGCAGTACTTC	CASSTLMGYSEQYF
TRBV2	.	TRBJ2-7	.	TGTGCCAGCAGCCAGCTCTCAAGGGCGGGGAGTGGGGGCTACGAGCAGTACTTC	CASSQLSRAGSGGYEQYF
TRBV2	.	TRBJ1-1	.	TGTGCCAGCAGTGGGGGGCTTGAAGCTTTCTTT	CASSGGLEAFF
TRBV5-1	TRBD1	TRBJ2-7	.	TGCGCCAGCAGCTTGGGAAGGACAGGGAACGACGAGCAGTACTTC	CASSLGRTGNDEQYF
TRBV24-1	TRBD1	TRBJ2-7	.	TGTGCCACTGCTCGGGGCAGGGGGCTATACGAGCAGTACTTC	CATARGRGLYEQYF
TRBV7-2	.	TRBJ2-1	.	TGTGCCAGCAGCCCTACGCATGGAGAGCAGTTCTTC	CASSPTHGEQFF
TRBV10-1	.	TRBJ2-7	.	TGCGCCAGCCCAGGGCAACTCTCCTACGAGCAGTACTTC	CASPGQLSYEQYF
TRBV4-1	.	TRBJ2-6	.	TGCGCCAGCAGCCAAGTTCAGGGGGGCTCTGGGGCCAACGTCCTGACTTTC	CASSQVQGGSGANVLTF
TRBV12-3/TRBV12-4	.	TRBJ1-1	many	TGTGCCAGCAGTTTGCTCGGGGGCGAGAACTCTGAAGCTTTCTTT	CASSLLGGENSEAFF
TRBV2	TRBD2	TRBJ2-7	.	TGTGCCAGCAGTGAACGGCGGGAGGCCTACGAGCAGTACTTC	CASSERREAYEQYF
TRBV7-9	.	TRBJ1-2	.	TGTGCCAGCAGCCAAACCACAGGGTTAAGGGTCTATGGCTACACCTTC	CASSQTTGLRVYGYTF
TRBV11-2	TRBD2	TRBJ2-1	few	TGTGCCAGCAGCCTCCGGACTAGCGGGGAGACCTACAATGAGCAGTTCTTC	CASSLRTSGETYNEQFF
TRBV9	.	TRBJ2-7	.	TGTGCCAGCAGCAAAGGGACGTCTGTCTCCTACGAGCAGTACTTC	CASSKGTSVSYEQYF
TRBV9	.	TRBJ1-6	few	TGTGCCAGCAGCGGGACAGTCGATAATTCACCCCTCCACTTT	CASSGTVDNSPLHF
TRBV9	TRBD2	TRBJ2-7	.	TGTGCCAGCAGCGCGGGACTAGCGGGAGGGCCTAGTCTCAACGAGCAGTACTTC	CASSAGLAGGPSLNEQYF
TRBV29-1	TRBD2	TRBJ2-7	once	TGCAGCGTTGGACTAGCGAACCTTTACGAGCAGTACTTC	CSVGLANLYEQYF
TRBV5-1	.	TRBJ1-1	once	TGCGCCAGCAGCGCTGGGACACCAGAAGCTTTCTTT	CASSAGTPEAFF
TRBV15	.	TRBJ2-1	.	TGTGCCACCAGCAGCTTGTTATACGTCGGGGTGGGTGAGCAGTTCTTC	CATSSLLYVGVGEQFF
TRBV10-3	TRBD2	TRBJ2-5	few	TGTGCCATCAGTGAGTGGGGGAGGGAGGACCAAGAGACCCAGTACTTC	CAISEWGREDQETQYF
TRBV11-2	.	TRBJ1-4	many	TGTGCCAGCAGCTTCCGAACGGAGGGGGAAGAAAAACTGTTTTTT	CASSFRTEGEEKLFF
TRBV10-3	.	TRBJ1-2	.	TGTGCCATCAGTGAGCGGCTGATATATGGCTACACCTTC	CAISERLIYGYTF
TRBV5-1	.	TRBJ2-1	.	TGCGCCAGCAGCTTGCGACCCTCCGGCGACAATGAGCAGTTCTTC	CASSLRPSGDNEQFF
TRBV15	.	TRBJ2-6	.	TGTGCCACCAGCCCCCTCCGAGGGGCCGTCTCTGGGGCCAACGTCCTGACTTTC	CATSPLRGAVSGANVLTF
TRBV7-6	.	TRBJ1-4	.	TGTGCCAGCAGCTTAGGGGGCGTCAGGTATGAAAAACTGTCTTTT	CASSLGGVRYEKLSF
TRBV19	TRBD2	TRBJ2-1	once	TGTGCCAGTAGTCATCGGGAGGTATACAATGAGCAGTTCTTC	CASSHREVYNEQFF
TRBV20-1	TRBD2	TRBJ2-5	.	TGCAGTGCTATAGGACTAGCGGGAGTTGGAGAGACCCAGTACTTC	CSAIGLAGVGETQYF
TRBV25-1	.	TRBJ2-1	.	TGTGCCAGCAGTGATGAAATGACGAGGGTTGAGCAGTTCTTC	CASSDEMTRVEQFF
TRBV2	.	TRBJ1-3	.	TGTGCCAGCAGTGTAGATAGCGTAAACACCATATATTTT	CASSVDSVNTIYF